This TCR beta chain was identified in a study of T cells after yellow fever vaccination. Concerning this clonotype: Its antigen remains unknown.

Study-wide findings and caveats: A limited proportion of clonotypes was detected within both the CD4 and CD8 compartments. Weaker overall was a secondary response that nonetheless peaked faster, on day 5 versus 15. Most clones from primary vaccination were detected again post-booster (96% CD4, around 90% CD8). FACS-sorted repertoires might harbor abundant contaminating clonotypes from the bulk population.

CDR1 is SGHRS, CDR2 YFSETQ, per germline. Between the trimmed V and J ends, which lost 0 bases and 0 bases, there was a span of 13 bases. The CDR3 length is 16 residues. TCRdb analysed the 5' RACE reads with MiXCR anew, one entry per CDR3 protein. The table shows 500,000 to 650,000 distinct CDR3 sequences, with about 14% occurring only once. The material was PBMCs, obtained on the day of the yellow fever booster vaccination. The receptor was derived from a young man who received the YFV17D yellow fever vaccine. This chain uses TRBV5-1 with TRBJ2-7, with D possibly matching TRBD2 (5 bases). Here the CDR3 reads CASSLGPGAGSYEQYF. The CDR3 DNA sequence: TGCGCCAGCAGCTTGGGGCCAGGTGCGGGCTCCTACGAGCAGTACTTC.